This section outlines one T cell receptor (beta chain) sequence together with its context. This sample is part of a study of blood T cell repertoires in COVID-19. Study background: Researchers got acute and convalescent COVID-19 samples from the United States, Italy and Spain.

TCRdb's table, derived via immunoSEQ multiplex PCR, lists solely in-frame clones and lacks some. The data show hundreds of thousands of clones, 70% to 90% seen once. Followed longitudinally, the Seattle patients had been enrolled during active infection. The CDR3 totals 15 residues. The V and J ends lost 5 bases and 5 bases, in that order; junction bases with no gene match: 9. Germline assignment: CDR1 SGHAT and CDR2 FQNNGV. The clonotype comes from a man aged 18-30 years with COVID-19, enrolled during active disease. The gene calls are TRBV11-2 and TRBJ2-5; 9 bases match TRBD1. Sequencing was carried out using peripheral blood. The CDR3 reads CASSQTGTGTETQYF. CDR3 DNA: TGTGCCAGCAGCCAAACCGGGACAGGGACGGAGACCCAGTACTTC.